The rows below give T cell receptor beta chains drawn from one sample of a study of blood T cell repertoires in COVID-19. Libraries were prepared by immunoSEQ multiplex PCR; TCRdb keeps only in-frame clonotypes and omits some of them. The data show 72,000 or so clones, 85% seen once. The sample consisted of peripheral blood. The receptors stem from a woman over 75 with active or convalescent COVID-19. CDR3s include the opening cysteine and the closing phenylalanine or tryptophan. The order of the fields is J gene, clone size, D gene, V gene, CDR3 DNA, CDR3 protein. D genes are given only for firm matches. Rows may omit the clone size; those that give it use once, few, many or a size class.

J gene: TRBJ2-2
clone size: -
D gene: TRBD1
V gene: TRBV11-3
CDR3 DNA: TGTGCCAGCAGCCCTCAGACAGGGGCCACCGGGGAGCTGTTTTTT
CDR3 protein: CASSPQTGATGELFF

J gene: TRBJ2-5
clone size: -
D gene: TRBD2
V gene: TRBV19
CDR3 DNA: TGTGCCAGTAGTACTAGCGGGGCTCAAGAGACCCAGTACTTC
CDR3 protein: CASSTSGAQETQYF

J gene: TRBJ1-6
clone size: -
D gene: -
V gene: TRBV6-5
CDR3 DNA: TGTGCCAGCAGTTACACAAAGGAGGGATCACCCCTCCACTTT
CDR3 protein: CASSYTKEGSPLHF

J gene: TRBJ2-7
clone size: once
D gene: TRBD2
V gene: TRBV12-3/TRBV12-4
CDR3 DNA: TGTGCCATCAGGAGCGGGGCATCCTACGAGCAGTACTTC
CDR3 protein: CAIRSGASYEQYF

J gene: TRBJ1-1
clone size: -
D gene: -
V gene: TRBV19
CDR3 DNA: TGTGCCAGTATTTGGCAACGGGAGGCTTTCTTT
CDR3 protein: CASIWQREAFF

J gene: TRBJ1-4
clone size: -
D gene: -
V gene: TRBV19
CDR3 DNA: TGTGCCAGTAGTATAGTCTTCCAGGATGAAAAACTGTTTTTT
CDR3 protein: CASSIVFQDEKLFF

J gene: TRBJ1-5
clone size: -
D gene: -
V gene: TRBV6-2/TRBV6-3
CDR3 DNA: TGTGCCAGCAGTACACGGACGCCACGGGGTGAGCCCCAGCATTTT
CDR3 protein: CASSTRTPRGEPQHF

J gene: TRBJ2-7
clone size: -
D gene: -
V gene: TRBV4-3
CDR3 DNA: TGCGCCAGCAGCCGGAGACAGAGCTACGAGCAGTACTTC
CDR3 protein: CASSRRQSYEQYF

J gene: TRBJ1-2
clone size: -
D gene: -
V gene: TRBV7-8
CDR3 DNA: TGTGCCAGCAGCCTTAACCAGGGTGAGGGCTACACCTTC
CDR3 protein: CASSLNQGEGYTF

J gene: TRBJ1-2
clone size: -
D gene: TRBD1
V gene: TRBV12-3/TRBV12-4
CDR3 DNA: TGTGCCAGCAGTGGGGACAGCAACTATGGCTACACCTTC
CDR3 protein: CASSGDSNYGYTF

J gene: TRBJ2-1
clone size: -
D gene: TRBD1
V gene: TRBV19
CDR3 DNA: TGTGCCAGTGATAAAGGACAGGAAAACAATGAGCAGTTCTTC
CDR3 protein: CASDKGQENNEQFF

J gene: TRBJ1-1
clone size: -
D gene: -
V gene: TRBV7-2
CDR3 DNA: TGTGCCAGCAGCTTAGGGGCAGGGCCGCTACGTGAAGCTTTCTTT
CDR3 protein: CASSLGAGPLREAFF

J gene: TRBJ2-3
clone size: few
D gene: -
V gene: TRBV5-4
CDR3 DNA: TGTGCCAGCAGTTACGACAGGTCCACAGATACGCAGTATTTT
CDR3 protein: CASSYDRSTDTQYF

J gene: TRBJ2-2
clone size: -
D gene: -
V gene: TRBV7-2
CDR3 DNA: TGTGCCAGCAGCTCACCTGGGGGGGCGCGGACCGGGGAGCTGTTTTTT
CDR3 protein: CASSSPGGARTGELFF

J gene: TRBJ2-2
clone size: -
D gene: -
V gene: TRBV29-1
CDR3 DNA: TGCAGCGTTGGTCGGGAGAACACCGGGGAGCTGTTTTTT
CDR3 protein: CSVGRENTGELFF

J gene: TRBJ2-3
clone size: -
D gene: -
V gene: TRBV7-2
CDR3 DNA: TGTGCCAGCAGCTTTGGGGGCAGGGCAGATACGCAGTATTTT
CDR3 protein: CASSFGGRADTQYF

J gene: TRBJ2-2
clone size: -
D gene: TRBD2
V gene: TRBV15
CDR3 DNA: TGTGCCACCAGCAGGACTAGCGGCAACACCGGGGAGCTGTTTTTT
CDR3 protein: CATSRTSGNTGELFF

J gene: TRBJ2-2
clone size: -
D gene: TRBD1
V gene: TRBV30
CDR3 DNA: TGTGCCGGGATACAGGGGGCAACCGGGGAGCTGTTTTTT
CDR3 protein: CAGIQGATGELFF

J gene: TRBJ2-5
clone size: -
D gene: -
V gene: TRBV7-8
CDR3 DNA: TGTGCCAGCACCCCAAATCCAACAGGGAGTTACCAAGAGACCCAGTACTTC
CDR3 protein: CASTPNPTGSYQETQYF

J gene: TRBJ2-6
clone size: -
D gene: -
V gene: TRBV7-3
CDR3 DNA: TGTGCCAGCAGCTTATCCAGGGAAAGGGCCAACGTCCTGACTTTC
CDR3 protein: CASSLSRERANVLTF

J gene: TRBJ2-5
clone size: -
D gene: TRBD2
V gene: TRBV2
CDR3 DNA: TGTGCCAGCAGTGCTAGCGGGGGGGCTGAGACCCAGTACTTC
CDR3 protein: CASSASGGAETQYF

J gene: TRBJ1-5
clone size: -
D gene: -
V gene: TRBV28
CDR3 DNA: TGTGCCACAAGGAGGGGATCTCAGCCCCAGCATTTT
CDR3 protein: CATRRGSQPQHF

J gene: TRBJ1-3
clone size: -
D gene: -
V gene: TRBV7-2
CDR3 DNA: TGTGCCAGCAGCAACATCCAGGGAGGTGGAAACACCATATATTTT
CDR3 protein: CASSNIQGGGNTIYF

J gene: TRBJ1-2
clone size: -
D gene: -
V gene: TRBV2
CDR3 DNA: TGTGCCAGCAGGGATACAGGGAGTCATGGCTACACCTTC
CDR3 protein: CASRDTGSHGYTF

J gene: TRBJ2-1
clone size: -
D gene: -
V gene: TRBV7-3
CDR3 DNA: TGTGCCAGCAGACTATACAGGGTGGGGAATGAGCAGTTCTTC
CDR3 protein: CASRLYRVGNEQFF

J gene: TRBJ2-1
clone size: -
D gene: TRBD2
V gene: TRBV19
CDR3 DNA: TGTGCCAGTAGCCCTACTAGCGGGGATATCAATGAGCAGTTCTTC
CDR3 protein: CASSPTSGDINEQFF

J gene: TRBJ2-6
clone size: -
D gene: -
V gene: TRBV7-2
CDR3 DNA: TGTGCCAGCCAATTACAGGGGACTTACTCTGGGGCCAACGTCCTGACTTTC
CDR3 protein: CASQLQGTYSGANVLTF

J gene: TRBJ2-7
clone size: -
D gene: TRBD2
V gene: TRBV5-6
CDR3 DNA: TGTGCCAGCAGCCCCTACCGAGGGCAGGGAGGGAACTACGAGCAGTACTTC
CDR3 protein: CASSPYRGQGGNYEQYF

J gene: TRBJ2-2
clone size: -
D gene: TRBD2
V gene: TRBV9
CDR3 DNA: TGTGCCAGCAGGACAGCGGGGGGGCTCGGGGAGCTGTTTTTT
CDR3 protein: CASRTAGGLGELFF

J gene: TRBJ2-1
clone size: -
D gene: TRBD2
V gene: TRBV14
CDR3 DNA: TGTGCCAGCAGCCATCGGACTAGCGGGGGGGCTTCCGCCTACAATGAGCAGTTCTTC
CDR3 protein: CASSHRTSGGASAYNEQFF

J gene: TRBJ2-1
clone size: -
D gene: -
V gene: TRBV4-3
CDR3 DNA: TGCGCCAGCAGCCAAGATTATCCGGGAACTACCGGAAAGCAGTTCTTC
CDR3 protein: CASSQDYPGTTGKQFF

J gene: TRBJ1-5
clone size: -
D gene: -
V gene: TRBV24-1
CDR3 DNA: TGTGCCACCGCTGTGGCGGGAAATCAGCCCCAGCATTTT
CDR3 protein: CATAVAGNQPQHF

J gene: TRBJ2-3
clone size: once
D gene: TRBD2
V gene: TRBV19
CDR3 DNA: TGTGCCAGTAACTCCCCCGGGCGGGGGGAAACAGATACGCAGTATTTT
CDR3 protein: CASNSPGRGETDTQYF

J gene: TRBJ2-7
clone size: -
D gene: -
V gene: TRBV19
CDR3 DNA: TGTGCCAGTAGTCCTATGGAGCTTCCCTACGAGCAGTACTTC
CDR3 protein: CASSPMELPYEQYF

J gene: TRBJ1-2
clone size: -
D gene: -
V gene: TRBV6-4
CDR3 DNA: TGTGCCAGCAGTGAACGGGCAGGAGGAACCTATGGCTACACCTTC
CDR3 protein: CASSERAGGTYGYTF

J gene: TRBJ1-1
clone size: -
D gene: TRBD1
V gene: TRBV29-1
CDR3 DNA: TGCAGCGTTGAAATTTGGACAGGTCTGAACACTGAAGCTTTCTTT
CDR3 protein: CSVEIWTGLNTEAFF

J gene: TRBJ2-2
clone size: -
D gene: -
V gene: TRBV27
CDR3 DNA: TGTGCCAGCAGTTTCTACTTACCGAACACCGGGGAGCTGTTTTTT
CDR3 protein: CASSFYLPNTGELFF

J gene: TRBJ2-3
clone size: -
D gene: -
V gene: TRBV19
CDR3 DNA: TGTGCCAGTAGGGCTGGGGGGGCCCCCCAGTATACGCAGTATTTT
CDR3 protein: CASRAGGAPQYTQYF

J gene: TRBJ1-1
clone size: -
D gene: -
V gene: TRBV4-2
CDR3 DNA: TGTGCCAGCAGCCAAGTGGCAGCGACTGAAGCTTTCTTT
CDR3 protein: CASSQVAATEAFF

J gene: TRBJ2-7
clone size: -
D gene: -
V gene: TRBV5-1
CDR3 DNA: TGCGCCAGCAGCTTGGCGGGGGGCGATTACGAGCAGTACTTC
CDR3 protein: CASSLAGGDYEQYF

J gene: TRBJ1-2
clone size: -
D gene: -
V gene: TRBV18
CDR3 DNA: TGTGCCAGCTCCCAAGGACAACGTATTAACTATGGCTACACCTTC
CDR3 protein: CASSQGQRINYGYTF

J gene: TRBJ1-5
clone size: -
D gene: TRBD1
V gene: TRBV6-2/TRBV6-3
CDR3 DNA: TGTGCCAGCAGTGCGGGGACAGGGACGAAACAGCCCCAGCATTTT
CDR3 protein: CASSAGTGTKQPQHF

J gene: TRBJ2-7
clone size: -
D gene: TRBD2
V gene: TRBV7-9
CDR3 DNA: TGTGCCAGCAGCTTAGGGGGACTAGCTGGAGAGCAGTACTTC
CDR3 protein: CASSLGGLAGEQYF

J gene: TRBJ2-3
clone size: -
D gene: TRBD2
V gene: TRBV3-1/TRBV3-2
CDR3 DNA: TGTGCCAGCAGCCAAAGGACTAGCGGCACAGATACGCAGTATTTT
CDR3 protein: CASSQRTSGTDTQYF

J gene: TRBJ2-1
clone size: -
D gene: TRBD1
V gene: TRBV7-9
CDR3 DNA: TGTGCCAGCAGCACCGGGACAGGGGTAATGAGTGAGCAGTTCTTC
CDR3 protein: CASSTGTGVMSEQFF

J gene: TRBJ1-2
clone size: once
D gene: -
V gene: TRBV4-3
CDR3 DNA: TGCGCCAGCAGCCAAACAGGTCCCGGGACCGGGACTCACTATGGCTACACCTTC
CDR3 protein: CASSQTGPGTGTHYGYTF

J gene: TRBJ1-4
clone size: -
D gene: -
V gene: TRBV5-4
CDR3 DNA: TGTGCCAGCAGCTCTCGAGCGGGGCCAACTAATGAAAAACTGTTTTTT
CDR3 protein: CASSSRAGPTNEKLFF

J gene: TRBJ2-5
clone size: few
D gene: TRBD1
V gene: TRBV19
CDR3 DNA: TGTGCCAGTGGGACAGGGGCGGGAGAGACCCAGTACTTC
CDR3 protein: CASGTGAGETQYF

J gene: TRBJ1-1
clone size: -
D gene: -
V gene: TRBV7-2
CDR3 DNA: TGTGCCAGCAGCTTAGCGCCTCCAAACAAAGCTTTCTTT
CDR3 protein: CASSLAPPNKAFF

J gene: TRBJ1-2
clone size: -
D gene: -
V gene: TRBV29-1
CDR3 DNA: TGCAGCGTTTTCTCTCAATCTACAGGCCTGAATGGCTACACCTTC
CDR3 protein: CSVFSQSTGLNGYTF

J gene: TRBJ1-1
clone size: -
D gene: -
V gene: TRBV11-3
CDR3 DNA: TGTGCCAGCAGCGAAGGGAGGGGGGCTGAAGCTTTCTTT
CDR3 protein: CASSEGRGAEAFF

J gene: TRBJ1-2
clone size: few
D gene: TRBD1
V gene: TRBV6-2/TRBV6-3
CDR3 DNA: TGTGCCAGCAGTAACCCGGGACAGGGGAACTATGGCTACACCTTC
CDR3 protein: CASSNPGQGNYGYTF

J gene: TRBJ2-5
clone size: -
D gene: -
V gene: TRBV7-6
CDR3 DNA: TGTGCCAGCAGCTTAGTACAGCGGGTGGCATTTGAGACCCAGTACTTC
CDR3 protein: CASSLVQRVAFETQYF

J gene: TRBJ1-4
clone size: -
D gene: -
V gene: TRBV5-3
CDR3 DNA: TGTGCCAGAAGATTGGGGGAGGTTTTCTCTGAAAAACTGTTTTTT
CDR3 protein: CARRLGEVFSEKLFF

J gene: TRBJ1-2
clone size: -
D gene: -
V gene: TRBV6-2/TRBV6-3
CDR3 DNA: TGTGCCAGCAGTTTCCGGGACAAGTTCGTGGGCGGCTACACCTTC
CDR3 protein: CASSFRDKFVGGYTF

J gene: TRBJ2-7
clone size: -
D gene: -
V gene: TRBV2
CDR3 DNA: TGTGCCAGCAGTCTCAGGTTCCTCTCCTACGAGCAGTACTTC
CDR3 protein: CASSLRFLSYEQYF